Given below is one TCR beta chain in context. Its antigen is not identified. Other nucleotide sequences from this sample produce the same CDR3. There were likely unrecorded immune exposures, though donors were nominally healthy when sampled. The PCR contained 60 Vbeta and 13 Jbeta primers. Authors' processing steps: Around 11 million shared chains were among the roughly 80 million unique TCR beta chains that a later analysis counted. The protocol was immunoSEQ multiplex PCR, while the TCRdb copy is restricted to in-frame clones and leaves out a portion. V, J and clone size are those of that table, while D and trimming were read from the DNA. The sample carries around 99,000 clones, around 77% recorded once. The germline V gene has CDR1 SGHRS and CDR2 YFSETQ. The CDR3 spans 14 residues. Trimming removed 4 bases from V and 2 bases from J, with 12 bases in between. This record comes from a study of cytomegalovirus exposure and HLA in healthy donors.

Study-level points and caveats: Sequencing likely generated an artifact that appeared as a cluster of highly shared sequence variants. Certain indistinguishable V segments, among them TRBV6-2 and TRBV6-3, were excluded.

The sequenced sample consisted of PBMCs. The V and J genes are TRBV5-1 and TRBJ1-2; D ambiguous. This sequence originates from a male donor in good health and CMV-seronegative. The CDR3 sequence is CASSLSPGNYGYTF. CDR3 coding DNA: TGCGCCAGCAGCCTTTCACCGGGGAACTATGGCTACACCTTC.